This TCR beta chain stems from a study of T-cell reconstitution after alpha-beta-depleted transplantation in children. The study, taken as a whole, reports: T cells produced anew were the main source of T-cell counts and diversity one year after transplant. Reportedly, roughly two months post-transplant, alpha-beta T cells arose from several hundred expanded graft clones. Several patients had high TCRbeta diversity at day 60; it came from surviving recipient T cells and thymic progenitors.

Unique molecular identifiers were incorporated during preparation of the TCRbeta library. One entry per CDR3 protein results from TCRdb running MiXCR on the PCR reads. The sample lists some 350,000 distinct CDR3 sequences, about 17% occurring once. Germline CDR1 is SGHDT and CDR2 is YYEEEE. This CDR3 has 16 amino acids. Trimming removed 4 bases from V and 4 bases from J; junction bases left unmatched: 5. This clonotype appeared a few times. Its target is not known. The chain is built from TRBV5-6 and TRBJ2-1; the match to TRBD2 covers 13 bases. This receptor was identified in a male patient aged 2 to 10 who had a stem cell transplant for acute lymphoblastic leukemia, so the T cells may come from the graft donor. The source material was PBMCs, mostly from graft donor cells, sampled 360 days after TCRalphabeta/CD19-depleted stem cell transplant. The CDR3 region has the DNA TGTGCCAGCAGCCCCCAGACTAGCGGGAGGTACAATGAGCAGTTCTTC. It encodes CASSPQTSGRYNEQFF.